This T cell receptor beta chain originates from a study of T cell responses to AZD1222 COVID-19 vaccine. The CDR3 sequence is 13 residues long. The V gene's germline CDR1 is SGHAT and CDR2 FQDESV (reference sequence). The trim removed 5 bases at V and 6 bases at J, leaving 2 bases unmatched. Using immunoSEQ multiplex PCR, the repertoire was profiled, and TCRdb retains in-frame clones only, with some absent. The sample includes 100,000 to 150,000 clones, 85% of them seen just once. The V gene is TRBV11-1, the J gene TRBJ1-5; 9 positions match TRBD1. Sequenced material: peripheral blood, taken 28 days after the second AZD1222 dose. The receptor was derived from an adult who received the AZD1222 COVID-19 vaccine. CDR3 in amino acids: CASSPTGGQPQHF. Here the CDR3 DNA reads TGTGCCAGCAGCCCGACAGGGGGTCAGCCCCAGCATTTT. Based on the CDR3 plus reference TRBV11-1 and TRBJ1-5, the full variable domain is EAEVAQSPRYKITEKSQAVAFWCDPISGHATLYWYRQILGQGPELLVQFQDESVVDDSQLPKDRFSAERLKGVDSTLKIQPAELGDSAMYLCASSPTGGQPQHFGDGTRLSIL.